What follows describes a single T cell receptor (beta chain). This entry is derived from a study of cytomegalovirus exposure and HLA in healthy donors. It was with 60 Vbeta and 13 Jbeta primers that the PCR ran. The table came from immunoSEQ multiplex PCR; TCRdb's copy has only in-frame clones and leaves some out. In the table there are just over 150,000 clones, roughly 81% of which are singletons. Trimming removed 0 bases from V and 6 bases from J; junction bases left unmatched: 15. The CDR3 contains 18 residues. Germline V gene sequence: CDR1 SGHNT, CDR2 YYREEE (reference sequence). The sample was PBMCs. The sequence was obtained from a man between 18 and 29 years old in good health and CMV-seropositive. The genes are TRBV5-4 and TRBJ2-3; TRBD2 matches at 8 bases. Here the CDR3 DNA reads TGTGCCAGCAGCTTGGATTCGGGCGGGGGGCCTTACTTGGATACGCAGTATTTT. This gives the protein CASSLDSGGGPYLDTQYF.